This T cell receptor (beta chain) is from a study of shared clonotypes between healthy human individuals. With regard to this clone: Distinct nucleotide sequences in the sample also encode this CDR3.

Produced via immunoSEQ multiplex PCR; TCRdb's table is partial and in-frame only. The sample consists of approximately 2.4 million clones, nearly 97% of them appearing once. Germline CDR1 and CDR2: MNHEY and SVGAGI. This CDR3 is built from 15 residues. V lost 5 bases and J lost 2; bases outside the gene matches: 5. It was into CD45RA+ naive and CD45RA-negative memory subsets that the CD4+ cells were split. The rearrangement links TRBV6-5 to TRBJ2-1; 8 bases line up with TRBD2. The sequence was collected from a young man in good health. Source material: naive CD4+ T cells sorted from blood. Subset meaning: CD45RA+ positively selected. CDR3 protein: CASSPPGGPYNEQFF. CDR3 in DNA: TGTGCCAGCAGTCCGCCGGGAGGGCCCTACAATGAGCAGTTCTTC.